This entry lists 26 T cell receptor beta chains sequenced from one sample in a study of T cells after yellow fever vaccination. Each CDR3 protein gets one entry after TCRdb re-called the 5' RACE reads with MiXCR. The repertoire consists of over 200,000 distinct CDR3 sequences, with roughly 6.2% occurring once and the leading ten covering 1% to 1.2%. This sample comprised CD4+ T cells sorted from PBMCs, obtained on the day of the yellow fever booster vaccination. The receptors derive from a man aged 25 to 40 who received the YFV17D yellow fever vaccine.

This clonotype has a count of ten or more. The chain uses TRBV29-1 and TRBJ2-1, with D perhaps matching TRBD2 (6 bases). V lost 7 bases and J lost 6, with 16 bases in between. The germline CDR1 and CDR2 sequences are SQVTM and ANQGSEA. The CDR3 totals 13 residues. For the CDR3, the DNA is TGCAGCGCCGGAGGGATGGCATCCAATGAGCAGTTCTTC. Protein product: CSAGGMASNEQFF.

This chain links TRBV7-2 with TRBJ2-3, with unresolved D. Trimming pared 0 bases from V and 1 base from J, leaving 11 bases between. The CDR3 runs to 16 residues. In germline, CDR1 is SGHTA, CDR2 FQGNSA. CDR3 in DNA: TGTGCCAGCAGCTTAGCGCAATTCGGAGGCACAGATACGCAGTATTTT. Its protein product is CASSLAQFGGTDTQYF.

The chain joins TRBV5-1 to TRBJ2-7, with a weak D call TRBD2 (5 bases). V lost 4 bases to trimming and J lost 4 bases, with 15 bases between them. The length of the CDR3 is 14 residues. Germline V gene data show CDR1 as SGHRS and CDR2 as YFSETQ. In DNA, the CDR3 is TGCGCCAGCAGCCCGGCAAGCGGCGTATACGAGCAGTACTTC. It translates to CASSPASGVYEQYF.

In its sample, this clonotype was seen a few times. V gene TRBV5-1 combines with J gene TRBJ1-1, with 7 bases fitting TRBD1. Germline V lookup: CDR1 SGHRS, CDR2 YFSETQ. V gave up 3 bases and J gave up 7 bases; unmatched junction bases: 9. This CDR3 has 14 amino acids. As DNA, the CDR3 is TGCGCCAGCAGCTATTCCGGGACAGCAGATGAAGCTTTCTTT. Amino acid sequence: CASSYSGTADEAFF.

This clonotype showed up many times. The chain uses TRBV2 and TRBJ1-2; D remains unclear. There are 12 residues in the CDR3. The ends were cut back, 9 bases at V and 4 bases at J, with 12 bases in the middle. Germline V gene sequence: CDR1 SNHLY, CDR2 FYNNEI. The CDR3 coding sequence is TGTGCCAGAGACCGGACGGGCTATGGCTACACCTTC. Amino acids: CARDRTGYGYTF. The variable domain in full, completed from reference TRBV2 and TRBJ1-2, reads EPEVTQTPSHQVTQMGQEVILRCVPISNHLYFYWYRQILGQKVEFLVSFYNNEISEKSEIFDDQFSVERPDGSNFTLKIRSTKLEDSAMYFCARDRTGYGYTFGSGTRLTVV.

This clonotype was seen many times. For the CDR3, the DNA is TGTGCCAGCAGCTTGAATTCCTACGAGCAGTACTTC. It translates to CASSLNSYEQYF. The gene calls are TRBV7-9 and TRBJ2-7; D ambiguous. Germline CDR1 SEHNR, CDR2 FQNEAQ (reference sequence). This CDR3 is 12 amino acids long. Trimming shortened V by 3 bases and J by 1 base, and 4 bases separated the two germline ends.

This clonotype was detected many times. The chain links TRBV12-3 or TRBV12-4 to TRBJ2-3, with D unclear. CDR3 length equals 12 residues. Trimming stripped 7 bases from V and 3 bases from J, with 8 bases between. CDR3 sequence (DNA): TGTGCCAGCAAGATGGGTACAGATACGCAGTATTTT. Residues: CASKMGTDTQYF.

This clonotype was detected many times. The rearrangement uses TRBV3-1 and TRBJ2-1; D call uncertain. There are 14 residues in the CDR3. Germline CDR1 and CDR2: LGHDT and YNNKEL (reference sequence). Trimming removed 4 bases at V and 0 bases at J, with 7 bases between. CDR3 loop: CASSPEHSYNEQFF. CDR3 in DNA: TGTGCCAGCAGCCCCGAACACTCCTACAATGAGCAGTTCTTC.

The chain combines TRBV20-1 with TRBJ2-1, with 12 bases that match TRBD2. J lost 3 bases, V lost 8 bases, and 17 bases had no gene match. Per germline, CDR1 DFQATT and CDR2 SNEGSKA (reference sequence). The length of the CDR3 is 18 residues. The CDR3 nucleotides are TGCAGTTCCCTCCCCCTAGCGGGAGGGCCCAAAAACTACAATGAGCAGTTCTTC. It is translated as CSSLPLAGGPKNYNEQFF.

The table lists this clonotype with a few counts. V usage is TRBV6-1 and J usage is TRBJ2-5; 7 nucleotides line up with TRBD2. Trimming removed 5 bases from V and 3 bases from J; junction bases left unmatched: 6. Germline-derived CDR1 and CDR2 are MNHNS and SASEGT. The CDR3 has 14 residues. Here the CDR3 DNA reads TGTGCCAGCAGTAAAACTGGACTAGAAGAGACCCAGTACTTC. Encoded protein: CASSKTGLEETQYF.

This clonotype showed up many times. The rearrangement uses TRBV5-1 and TRBJ2-5; perhaps TRBD2 as D (6 bases). With 0 bases removed from V and 3 bases from J, the gap between germline ends came to 9 bases. There are 14 residues in the CDR3. The germline gives CDR1 SGHRS, CDR2 YFSETQ. CDR3 protein: CASSLAGGEETQYF. Here the CDR3 DNA reads TGCGCCAGCAGCTTGGCCGGGGGAGAAGAGACCCAGTACTTC. Drawing the rest from reference TRBV5-1 and TRBJ2-5, the complete variable domain is KAGVTQTPRYLIKTRGQQVTLSCSPISGHRSVSWYQQTPGQGLQFLFEYFSETQRNKGNFPGRFSGRQFSNSRSEMNVSTLELGDSALYLCASSLAGGEETQYFGPGTRLLVL.

Points on this clonotype: A much more abundant neighbour one base away suggests this may be a read error. The CDR3 loop reads CAISDRGTCWIF. The CDR3 DNA sequence: TGTGCCATCAGTGATCGGGGGACTTGTTGGATCTTC. The V call is TRBV10-3, the J call TRBJ2-1; tentative D call: TRBD2 (6 bases). The CDR3 is made up of 12 amino acids. CDR1 is ENHRY and CDR2 is SYGVKD in the germline V gene.

This clonotype was found many times. The rearrangement joins TRBV5-1 to TRBJ2-1; TRBD1 is a possible D gene (6 bases). V was shortened by 4 bases and J by 3 bases, with 14 bases between the two germline ends. There are 15 residues in the CDR3. Germline-derived CDR1 and CDR2 are SGHRS and YFSETQ. The chain's CDR3 is CASSGTGSRYNEQFF. CDR3 in DNA: TGCGCCAGCAGCGGTACAGGGTCTCGCTACAATGAGCAGTTCTTC.

This clonotype occurred many times. The genes are TRBV7-2 and TRBJ2-7, with D perhaps matching TRBD1 (6 bases). V gave up 4 bases and J gave up 7 bases, with 14 bases separating them. The CDR3 extends over 13 amino acids. Germline-derived CDR1 and CDR2 are SGHTA and FQGNSA. This CDR3 is CASSYGQSSEQYF. CDR3 DNA: TGTGCCAGCAGCTACGGACAGTCCTCGGAGCAGTACTTC.

This clonotype was counted a few times. The gene calls are TRBV10-3 and TRBJ2-1; 8 nucleotides line up with TRBD1. The CDR3 is 17 residues long. After removal of 6 bases from V and 5 bases from J, the junction contained 15 bases not matched to a gene. Per the germline V gene, CDR1 is ENHRY and CDR2 is SYGVKD. DNA of the CDR3: TGTGCCATCAGCGGGGCTAGACAGGGGCCAAACAACAATGAGCAGTTCTTC. Its translation is CAISGARQGPNNNEQFF.

The chain carries TRBV4-3 and TRBJ1-1, with D possibly being TRBD1 (5 bases). The germline V gene encodes CDR1 LGHNA and CDR2 YSLEER. CDR3 size: 13 residues. With 0 bases removed from V and 6 bases from J, the gap between germline ends came to 8 bases. Written as DNA, the CDR3 is TGCGCCAGCAGCCAAGATGGGGGGGCTGAAGCTTTCTTT. Translation gives CASSQDGGAEAFF.

There are many counts of this clonotype. The V gene is TRBV19, the J gene TRBJ2-7; 9 bases line up with TRBD1. V lost 5 bases, J lost 0 bases, and 2 bases stayed unmatched. Germline V gene data show CDR1 as LNHDA and CDR2 as SQIVND (reference sequence). The CDR3 covers 14 residues. CDR3 residues: CASSGTGSSYEQYF. In DNA form, the CDR3 reads TGTGCCAGTAGTGGGACAGGGAGCTCCTACGAGCAGTACTTC.

This clonotype appeared a few times. The chain is built from TRBV7-2 and TRBJ2-1; 10 bases are a match to TRBD1. The CDR3 has 15 residues. V lost 2 bases to trimming and J lost 8 bases; unmatched junction nucleotides: 6. Per germline, CDR1 SGHTA and CDR2 FQGNSA. CDR3 in amino acids: CASSLLGQGVDEQFF. The CDR3 region has the DNA TGTGCCAGCAGCTTATTAGGACAGGGGGTGGATGAGCAGTTCTTC.

This clonotype was counted a few times. The gene calls are TRBV20-1 and TRBJ2-1; 8 nucleotides match TRBD2. The CDR3 contains 16 residues. Trimming removed 5 bases from V and 4 bases from J; junction bases left unmatched: 13. Germline CDR1 reads DFQATT; CDR2 reads SNEGSKA (reference sequence). The chain's CDR3 is CSADTPGLGHYNEQFF. The CDR3 DNA reads as TGCAGTGCTGATACACCGGGACTAGGGCATTACAATGAGCAGTTCTTC.

A few counts support this clonotype. V gene TRBV10-3 combines with J gene TRBJ2-1; maybe TRBD2 (5 bases). Trimming took off 3 bases at V and 8 bases at J, with 14 bases between the two ends. The germline V gene has CDR1 ENHRY and CDR2 SYGVKD. The CDR3 has 14 residues. The CDR3: CAISDPDFRYEQFF. CDR3 in DNA: TGTGCCATCAGTGATCCGGACTTCCGGTATGAGCAGTTCTTC.

The chain couples TRBV12-3 or TRBV12-4 to TRBJ2-3; TRBD1 is a possible D gene (7 bases). Trimming shortened V by 5 bases and J by 0 bases, and 15 bases separated the two germline ends. This CDR3 spans 16 amino acids. The CDR3 DNA sequence: TGTGCCAGCAGTCCCAGGGGGGAGCGTAGCACAGATACGCAGTATTTT. Translating it yields CASSPRGERSTDTQYF.

The chain has TRBV19 and TRBJ1-2; 8 bases are shared with TRBD1. V lost 10 bases to trimming and J lost 4 bases; unmatched junction nucleotides: 5. The CDR3 has 12 amino acids. Germline V gene lookup returns CDR1 LNHDA and CDR2 SQIVND (reference sequence). The CDR3: CATRGPGYGYTF. The CDR3 region has the DNA TGTGCCACCAGGGGGCCGGGCTATGGCTACACCTTC.

The chain is built from TRBV7-6 and TRBJ1-3, with a tentative D call TRBD1 (5 bases). Germline CDR1 SGHVS, CDR2 FNYEAQ. The ends were cut back, 4 bases at V and 4 bases at J, with 11 bases in the middle. The CDR3 sequence is 14 residues long. CDR3 amino acids: CASSSRGRGNTIYF. DNA for the CDR3: TGTGCCAGCAGCTCTAGGGGACGGGGAAACACCATATATTTT.

The table lists this clonotype with a few counts. CDR3 nucleotide sequence: TGTGCCTGGAGTGTCAGGATGGCGGGTGAGACCCAGTACTTC. This translates into CAWSVRMAGETQYF. The chain combines TRBV30 with TRBJ2-5, with TRBD2 as a possible D gene (5 bases). Trimming took 0 bases from V and 5 from J, leaving 13 bases between them. CDR3 length: 14 amino acids. Germline CDR1 and CDR2: GTSNPN and SVGIG (reference sequence).

This rearrangement joins TRBV6-2 or TRBV6-3 to TRBJ2-3, with 7 bases matching TRBD1. CDR1 is MNHEY, CDR2 SVGEGT, per germline. Trimming at V came to 6 bases and at J to 9 bases, leaving 9 bases not matched to a gene. This CDR3 region has 13 residues. The CDR3 region is CASSWDRSLTQYF. As DNA, the CDR3 is TGTGCCAGCAGCTGGGACAGATCTCTGACGCAGTATTTT.

In the case of this clonotype: With a much larger clone just one base away, this may be a read error. The rearrangement joins TRBV18 to TRBJ1-1, with a possible D match to TRBD1 (5 bases). The CDR3 runs to 13 residues. Germline assignment: CDR1 KGHSH and CDR2 LQKENI. V lost 2 bases and J lost 1, with 5 bases in between. CDR3 sequence (DNA): TGTGCCAGCTCACCAGGGGCGAACACTGAAGCTTTCTTT. Translated: CASSPGANTEAFF.